What follows describes a single T cell receptor (beta chain). This sample also contains other DNA sequences that code for the same CDR3. The sample belongs to a study of memory CD4+ T cells and cytomegalovirus serostatus. Generated by immunoSEQ multiplex PCR, the TCRdb table keeps only in-frame clones and is missing some. The data show about 60,000 clones, 80% seen once. The germline gives CDR1 SGHRS, CDR2 YFSETQ. Trimming took off 0 bases at V and 4 bases at J, with 5 bases between the two ends. The CDR3 has 13 residues. The sort gate was single viable CD3+CD4+CD8-CD45RO+ cells for memory CD4+ T cells.

This TCR came from an adult in good health and CMV-seronegative. Some clones in this sample may be carry-over from other donors' samples. The sample was memory CD4+ T cells from blood. J is TRBJ2-1 and V is TRBV5-1; D is unresolved. DNA for the CDR3: TGCGCCAGCAGCTTGGGGGGATACAATGAGCAGTTCTTC. Protein sequence: CASSLGGYNEQFF.